This TCR beta chain was captured in a study of CD8+ T cells in alopecia areata. Study-level background: Each of the treated patients was given oral tofacitinib, 5 to 10 mg twice daily, for moderate-to-severe alopecia areata.

This clone was observed a few times. Its antigen is unknown. CDR3 length: 13 amino acids. V gave up 0 bases and J gave up 0 bases, with 3 bases separating them. Germline V gene lookup returns CDR1 SGHRS and CDR2 YFSETQ. Obtained from alopecia areata patients were lesional scalp punch biopsies along with peripheral blood. General study points: Lesional scalp exceeded normal scalp in clonality, especially in alopecia totalis/universalis.

Following RNA extraction, reverse transcription yielded cDNA that acted as the sequencing template. Clones were sequenced by immunoSEQ multiplex PCR, and TCRdb holds only the in-frame ones, with some missing. The sample lists more than 95,000 clones, 41% occurring once. The gene calls are TRBV5-1 and TRBJ1-1; no reliable D call. The specimen sequenced was CD4+ T cells sorted from blood. The source of this sequence is a human donor with alopecia areata. CDR3 loop: CASSLDMNTEAFF. For the CDR3, the DNA is TGCGCCAGCAGCTTGGACATGAACACTGAAGCTTTCTTT.